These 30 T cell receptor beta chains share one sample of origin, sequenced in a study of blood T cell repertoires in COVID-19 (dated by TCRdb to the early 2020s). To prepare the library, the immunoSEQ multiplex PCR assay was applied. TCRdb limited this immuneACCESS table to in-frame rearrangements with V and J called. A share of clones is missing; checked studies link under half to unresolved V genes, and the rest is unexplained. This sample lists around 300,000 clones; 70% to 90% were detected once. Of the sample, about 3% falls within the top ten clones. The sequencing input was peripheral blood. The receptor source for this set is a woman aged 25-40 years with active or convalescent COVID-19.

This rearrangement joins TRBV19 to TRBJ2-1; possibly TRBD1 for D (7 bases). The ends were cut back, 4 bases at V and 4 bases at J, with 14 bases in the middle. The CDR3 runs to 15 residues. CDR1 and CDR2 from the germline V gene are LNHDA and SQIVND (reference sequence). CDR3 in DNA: TGTGCCAGTAGTACCCAGGGGGGAATTTACAATGAGCAGTTCTTC. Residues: CASSTQGGIYNEQFF.

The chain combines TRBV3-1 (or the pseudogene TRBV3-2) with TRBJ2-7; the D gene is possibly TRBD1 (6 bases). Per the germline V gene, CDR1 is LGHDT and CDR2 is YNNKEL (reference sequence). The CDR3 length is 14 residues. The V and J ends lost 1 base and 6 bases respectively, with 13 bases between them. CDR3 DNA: TGTGCCAGCAGCCAAGTCACAGGGATCTCCGAGCAGTACTTC. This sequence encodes CASSQVTGISEQYF.

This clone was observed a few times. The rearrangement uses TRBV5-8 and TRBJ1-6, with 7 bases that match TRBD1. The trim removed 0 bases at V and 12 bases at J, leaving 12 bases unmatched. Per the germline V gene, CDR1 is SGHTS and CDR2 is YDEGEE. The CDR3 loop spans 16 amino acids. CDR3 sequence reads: CASSLATGTASLPLHF. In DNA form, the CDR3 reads TGTGCCAGCAGCTTGGCCACCGGGACAGCTTCATTACCCCTCCACTTT.

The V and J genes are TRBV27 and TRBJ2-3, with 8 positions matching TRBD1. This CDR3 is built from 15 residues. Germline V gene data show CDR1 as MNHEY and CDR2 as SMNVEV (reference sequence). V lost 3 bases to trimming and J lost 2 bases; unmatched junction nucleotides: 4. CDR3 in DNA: TGTGCCAGCAGTTTCCGGGACAGGCACACAGATACGCAGTATTTT. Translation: CASSFRDRHTDTQYF.

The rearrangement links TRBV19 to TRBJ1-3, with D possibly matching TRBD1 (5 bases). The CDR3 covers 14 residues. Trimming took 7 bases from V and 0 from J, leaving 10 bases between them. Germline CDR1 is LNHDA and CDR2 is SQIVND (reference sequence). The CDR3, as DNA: TGTGCCAGTACGGGACTGAGCTCTGGAAACACCATATATTTT. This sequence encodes CASTGLSSGNTIYF.

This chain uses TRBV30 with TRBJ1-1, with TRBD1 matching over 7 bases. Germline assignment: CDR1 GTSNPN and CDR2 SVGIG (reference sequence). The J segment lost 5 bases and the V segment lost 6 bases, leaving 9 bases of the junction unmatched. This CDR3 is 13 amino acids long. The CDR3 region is CACEQGMETEAFF. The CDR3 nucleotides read TGTGCCTGCGAACAGGGGATGGAAACTGAAGCTTTCTTT.

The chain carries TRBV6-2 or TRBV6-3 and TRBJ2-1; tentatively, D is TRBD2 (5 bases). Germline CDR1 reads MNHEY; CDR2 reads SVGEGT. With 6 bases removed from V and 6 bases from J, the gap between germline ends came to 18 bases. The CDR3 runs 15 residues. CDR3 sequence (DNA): TGTGCCAGCAGCCCCTATCCTAGCTACTTCAATGAGCAGTTCTTC. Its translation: CASSPYPSYFNEQFF.

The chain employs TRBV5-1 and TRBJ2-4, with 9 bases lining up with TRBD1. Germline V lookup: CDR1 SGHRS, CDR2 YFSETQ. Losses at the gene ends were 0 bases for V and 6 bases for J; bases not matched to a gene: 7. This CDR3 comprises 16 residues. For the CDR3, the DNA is TGCGCCAGCAGCTTGGTACCAACGACAGGGGGAAACATTCAGTACTTC. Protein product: CASSLVPTTGGNIQYF. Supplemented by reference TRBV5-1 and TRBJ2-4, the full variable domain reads KAGVTQTPRYLIKTRGQQVTLSCSPISGHRSVSWYQQTPGQGLQFLFEYFSETQRNKGNFPGRFSGRQFSNSRSEMNVSTLELGDSALYLCASSLVPTTGGNIQYFGAGTRLSVL.

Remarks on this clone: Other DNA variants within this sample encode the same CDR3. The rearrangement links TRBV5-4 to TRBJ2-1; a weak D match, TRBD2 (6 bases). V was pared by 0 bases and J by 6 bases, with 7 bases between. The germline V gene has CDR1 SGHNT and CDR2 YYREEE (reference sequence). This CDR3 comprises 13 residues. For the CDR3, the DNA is TGTGCCAGCAGCTTGGCCGGGGGCAATGAGCAGTTCTTC. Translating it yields CASSLAGGNEQFF.

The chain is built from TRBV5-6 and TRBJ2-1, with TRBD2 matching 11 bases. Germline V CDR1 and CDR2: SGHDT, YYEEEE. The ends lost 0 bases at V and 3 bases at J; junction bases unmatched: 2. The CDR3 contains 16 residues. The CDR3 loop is CASSLGLAGNYNEQFF. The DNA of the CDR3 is TGTGCCAGCAGCTTGGGACTAGCGGGGAACTACAATGAGCAGTTCTTC.

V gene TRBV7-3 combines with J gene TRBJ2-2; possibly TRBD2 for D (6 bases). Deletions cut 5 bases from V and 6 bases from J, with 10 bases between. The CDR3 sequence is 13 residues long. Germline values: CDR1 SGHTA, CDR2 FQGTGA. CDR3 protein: CASSTSSAGELFF. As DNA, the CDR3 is TGTGCCAGCAGCACATCTAGCGCCGGGGAGCTGTTTTTT.

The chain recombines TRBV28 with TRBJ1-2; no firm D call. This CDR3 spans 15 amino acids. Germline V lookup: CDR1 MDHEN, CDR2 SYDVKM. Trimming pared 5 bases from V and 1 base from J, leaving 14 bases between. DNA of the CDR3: TGTGCCAGCAGTGTTTCTGACACGGTTAACTATGGCTACACCTTC. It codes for CASSVSDTVNYGYTF.

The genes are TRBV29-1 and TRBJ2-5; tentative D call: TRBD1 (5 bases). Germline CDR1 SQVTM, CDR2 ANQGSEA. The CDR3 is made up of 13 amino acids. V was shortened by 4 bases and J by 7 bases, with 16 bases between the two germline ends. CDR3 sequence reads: CSVGRQGKGTQYF. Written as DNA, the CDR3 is TGCAGCGTTGGTCGGCAGGGAAAAGGGACCCAGTACTTC.

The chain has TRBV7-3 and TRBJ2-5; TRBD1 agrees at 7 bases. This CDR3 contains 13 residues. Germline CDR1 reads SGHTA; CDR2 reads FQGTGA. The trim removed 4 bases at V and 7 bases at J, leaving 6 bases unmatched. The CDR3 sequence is CASSSKDRTTQYF. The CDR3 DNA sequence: TGTGCCAGCAGCTCAAAGGACAGGACGACCCAGTACTTC.

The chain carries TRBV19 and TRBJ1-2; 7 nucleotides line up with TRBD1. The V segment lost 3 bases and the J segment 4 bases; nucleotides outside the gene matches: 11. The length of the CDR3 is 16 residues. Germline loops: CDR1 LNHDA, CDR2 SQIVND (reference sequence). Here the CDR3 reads CASSIRSTGLFYGYTF. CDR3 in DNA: TGTGCCAGTAGTATCAGGTCGACAGGGCTATTCTATGGCTACACCTTC.

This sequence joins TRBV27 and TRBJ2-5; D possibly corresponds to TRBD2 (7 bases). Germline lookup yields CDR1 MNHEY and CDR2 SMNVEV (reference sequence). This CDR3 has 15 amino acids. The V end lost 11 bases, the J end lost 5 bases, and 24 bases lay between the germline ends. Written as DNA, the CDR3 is TGTGCCTCATCGGTTTGGGCGGGGGCCGTGGAGACCCAGTACTTC. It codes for CASSVWAGAVETQYF.

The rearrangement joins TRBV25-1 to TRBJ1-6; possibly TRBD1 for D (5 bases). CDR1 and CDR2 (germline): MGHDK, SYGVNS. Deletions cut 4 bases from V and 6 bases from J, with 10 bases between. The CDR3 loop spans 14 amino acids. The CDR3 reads CASSAGNGNSPLHF. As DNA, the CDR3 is TGTGCCAGCAGTGCAGGGAACGGTAATTCACCCCTCCACTTT.

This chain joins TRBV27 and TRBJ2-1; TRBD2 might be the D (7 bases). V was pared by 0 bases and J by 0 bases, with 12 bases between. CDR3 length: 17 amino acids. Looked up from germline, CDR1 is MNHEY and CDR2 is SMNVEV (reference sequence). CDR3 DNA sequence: TGTGCCAGCAGTTTATCAGGGCGGGGGCACTCCTACAATGAGCAGTTCTTC. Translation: CASSLSGRGHSYNEQFF.

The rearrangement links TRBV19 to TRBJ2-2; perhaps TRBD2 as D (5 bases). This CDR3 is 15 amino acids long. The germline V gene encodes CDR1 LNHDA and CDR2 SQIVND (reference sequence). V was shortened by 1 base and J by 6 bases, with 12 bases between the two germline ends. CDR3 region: CASSIALGGAGELFF. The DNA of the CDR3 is TGTGCCAGTAGTATAGCCCTAGGAGGAGCCGGGGAGCTGTTTTTT.

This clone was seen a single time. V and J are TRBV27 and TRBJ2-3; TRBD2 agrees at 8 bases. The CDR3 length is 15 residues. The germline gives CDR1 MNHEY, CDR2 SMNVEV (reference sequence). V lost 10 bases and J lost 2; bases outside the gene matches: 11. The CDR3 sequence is CATLRVAGLTDTQYF. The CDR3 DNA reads TGTGCCACCCTTAGGGTAGCGGGGCTCACAGATACGCAGTATTTT.

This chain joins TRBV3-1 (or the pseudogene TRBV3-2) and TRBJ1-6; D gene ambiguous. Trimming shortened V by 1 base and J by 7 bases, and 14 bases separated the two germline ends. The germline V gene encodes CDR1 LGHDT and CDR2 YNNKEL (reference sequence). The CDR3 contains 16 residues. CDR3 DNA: TGTGCCAGCAGCCAAGTCAGTGCGGCGGGGAATTCACCCCTCCACTTT. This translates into CASSQVSAAGNSPLHF.

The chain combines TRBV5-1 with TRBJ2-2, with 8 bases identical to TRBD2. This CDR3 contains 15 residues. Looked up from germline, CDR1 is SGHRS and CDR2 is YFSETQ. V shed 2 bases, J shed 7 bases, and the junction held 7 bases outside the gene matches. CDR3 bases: TGCGCCAGCAGCTTCCTGACTAGCGAGGACGGGGAGCTGTTTTTT. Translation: CASSFLTSEDGELFF.

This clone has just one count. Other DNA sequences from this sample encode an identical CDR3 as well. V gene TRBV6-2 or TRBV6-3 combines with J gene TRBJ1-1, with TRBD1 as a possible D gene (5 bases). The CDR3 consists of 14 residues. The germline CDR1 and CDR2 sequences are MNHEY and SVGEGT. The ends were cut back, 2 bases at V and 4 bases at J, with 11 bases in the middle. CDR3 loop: CASSYSPRGTEAFF. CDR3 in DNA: TGTGCCAGCAGTTACAGCCCTAGGGGCACTGAAGCTTTCTTT.

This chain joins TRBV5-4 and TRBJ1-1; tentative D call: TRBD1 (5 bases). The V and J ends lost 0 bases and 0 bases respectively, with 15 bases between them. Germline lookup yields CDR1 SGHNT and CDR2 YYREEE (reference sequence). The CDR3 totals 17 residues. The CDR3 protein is CASSLVGDGHMNTEAFF. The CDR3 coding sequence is TGTGCCAGCAGCTTGGTCGGCGACGGACACATGAACACTGAAGCTTTCTTT.

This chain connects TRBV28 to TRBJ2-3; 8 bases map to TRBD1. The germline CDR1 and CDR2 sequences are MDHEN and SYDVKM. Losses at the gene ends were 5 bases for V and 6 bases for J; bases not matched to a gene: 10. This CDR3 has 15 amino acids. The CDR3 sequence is CASSAPGGSLDTQYF. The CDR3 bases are TGTGCCAGCAGTGCCCCAGGGGGCAGCTTGGATACGCAGTATTTT.

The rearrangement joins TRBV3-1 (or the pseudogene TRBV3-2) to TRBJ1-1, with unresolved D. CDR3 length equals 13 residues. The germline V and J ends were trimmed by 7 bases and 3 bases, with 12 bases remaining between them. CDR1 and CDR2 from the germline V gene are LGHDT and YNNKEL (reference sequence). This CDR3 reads CASKIQPDTEAFF. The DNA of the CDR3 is TGTGCCAGCAAAATCCAACCGGACACTGAAGCTTTCTTT.

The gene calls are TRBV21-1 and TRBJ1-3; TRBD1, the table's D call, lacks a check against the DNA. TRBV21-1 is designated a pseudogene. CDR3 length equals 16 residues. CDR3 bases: TGTGCCAGCAGCAAAGAAGGGGCCGTTACTGGAAACACCATATATTTT. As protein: CASSKEGAVTGNTIYF.

The CDR3 loop is CASSLVAGARSYEQYF. The CDR3, as DNA: TGTGCCAGCAGCTTAGTGGCGGGGGCCCGGTCCTACGAGCAGTACTTC. The rearrangement uses TRBV7-9 and TRBJ2-7; D is perhaps TRBD2 (7 bases). The CDR3 is 16 residues long. Looked up from germline, CDR1 is SEHNR and CDR2 is FQNEAQ (reference sequence). The V end lost 1 base, the J end lost 1 base, and 14 bases lay between the germline ends.

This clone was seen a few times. The CDR3: CASSLAGGGTEAFF. CDR3 DNA: TGTGCCAGCAGCTTGGCTGGGGGGGGCACTGAAGCTTTCTTT. The rearrangement joins TRBV5-4 to TRBJ1-1, with TRBD1 as a possible D gene (5 bases). V lost 0 bases and J 4 bases, leaving 10 bases between the germline ends. The CDR3 is 14 amino acids. Germline assignment: CDR1 SGHNT and CDR2 YYREEE (reference sequence).

The CDR3 reads CSVEEGGFRSRQHF. CDR3 coding DNA: TGCAGCGTTGAAGAAGGGGGCTTTAGATCGCGCCAGCATTTT. The V gene is TRBV29-1, the J gene TRBJ1-5; 7 positions match TRBD1. Losses at the gene ends were 0 bases for V and 12 bases for J; bases not matched to a gene: 11. The V gene's germline CDR1 is SQVTM and CDR2 ANQGSEA. The CDR3 is 14 amino acids.